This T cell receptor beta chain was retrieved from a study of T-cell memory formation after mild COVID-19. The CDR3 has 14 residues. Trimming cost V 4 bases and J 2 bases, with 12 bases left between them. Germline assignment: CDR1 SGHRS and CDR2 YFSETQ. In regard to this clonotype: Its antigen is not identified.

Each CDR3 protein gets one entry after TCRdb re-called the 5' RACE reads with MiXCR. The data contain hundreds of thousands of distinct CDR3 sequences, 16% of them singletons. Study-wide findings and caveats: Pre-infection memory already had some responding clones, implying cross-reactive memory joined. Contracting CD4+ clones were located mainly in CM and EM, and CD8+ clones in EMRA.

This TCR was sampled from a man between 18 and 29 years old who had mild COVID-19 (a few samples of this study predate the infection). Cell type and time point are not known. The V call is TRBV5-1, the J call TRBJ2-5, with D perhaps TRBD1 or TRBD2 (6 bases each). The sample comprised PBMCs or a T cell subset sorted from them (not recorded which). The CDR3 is CASSRGGTQETQYF. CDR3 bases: TGCGCCAGCAGCCGAGGGGGGACACAAGAGACCCAGTACTTC.